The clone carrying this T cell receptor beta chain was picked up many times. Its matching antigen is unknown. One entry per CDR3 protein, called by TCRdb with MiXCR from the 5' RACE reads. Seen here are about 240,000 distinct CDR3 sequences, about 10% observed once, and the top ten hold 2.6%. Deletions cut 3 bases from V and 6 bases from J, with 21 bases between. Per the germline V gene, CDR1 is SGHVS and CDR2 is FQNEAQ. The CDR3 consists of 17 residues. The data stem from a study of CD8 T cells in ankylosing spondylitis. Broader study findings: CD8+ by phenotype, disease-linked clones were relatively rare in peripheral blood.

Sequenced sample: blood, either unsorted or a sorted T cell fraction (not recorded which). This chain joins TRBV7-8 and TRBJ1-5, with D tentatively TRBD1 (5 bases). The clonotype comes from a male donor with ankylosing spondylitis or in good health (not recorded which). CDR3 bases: TGTGCCAGCAGCTTCCGCCCTCACAAGGGGCCGAGTCAGCCCCAGCATTTT. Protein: CASSFRPHKGPSQPQHF.